This T cell receptor beta chain was sequenced during a study of identical twins. The V end was cut by 8 bases, the J end by 5 bases, with 17 bases between. Germline CDR1 is SGHTA and CDR2 is FQGNSA. The CDR3 runs 14 residues. TCRdb fed the 5' RACE reads into MiXCR, producing one record per CDR3 protein. Seen here are fewer than 500,000 distinct CDR3 sequences, approximately 24% observed once, and the top ten hold 2.9%. These data were also filed under a second study, of T cells expressing NK-cell markers.

The clonotype was recovered from a woman between 18 and 30 years old in good health. Sequencing used CD4+ T cells sorted from blood. The gene calls are TRBV7-2 and TRBJ2-3; no clear D gene. CDR3 region: CASAPQVIQDTQYF. In DNA, the CDR3 is TGTGCCAGCGCACCTCAGGTGATTCAAGATACGCAGTATTTT.